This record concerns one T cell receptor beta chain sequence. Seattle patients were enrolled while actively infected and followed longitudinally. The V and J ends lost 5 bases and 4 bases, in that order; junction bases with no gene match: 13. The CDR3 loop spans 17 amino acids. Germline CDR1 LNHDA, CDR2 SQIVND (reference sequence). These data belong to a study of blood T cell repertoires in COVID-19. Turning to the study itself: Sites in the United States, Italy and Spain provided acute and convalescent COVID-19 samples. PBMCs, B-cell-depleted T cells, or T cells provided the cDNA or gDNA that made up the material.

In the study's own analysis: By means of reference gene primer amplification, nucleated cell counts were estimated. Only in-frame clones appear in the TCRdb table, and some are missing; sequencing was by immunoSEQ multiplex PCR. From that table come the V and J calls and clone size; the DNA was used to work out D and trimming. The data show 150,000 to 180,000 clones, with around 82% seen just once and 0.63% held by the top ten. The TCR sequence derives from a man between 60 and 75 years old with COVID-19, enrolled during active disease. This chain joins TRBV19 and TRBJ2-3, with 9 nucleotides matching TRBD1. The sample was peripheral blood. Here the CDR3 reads CASSRPAGDRVPDTQYF. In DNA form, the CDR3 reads TGTGCCAGTAGTCGCCCGGCGGGGGACAGGGTCCCAGATACGCAGTATTTT.